The clone carrying this T cell receptor beta chain was found a few times. Antigen specificity is unknown. The data belong to a study of human T cells and chemical hapten exposure. Study context: Doses of diphenylcyclopropenone went to the patients' scalps weekly throughout the approximately 22-week study.

Overall study findings and caveats: Expanded TCRs grouped into significantly more large CDR3 similarity clusters than controls produced.

The time point: pre-sensitization, week 0. The treatment denotes: therapeutic diphenylcyclopropenone sensitization with weekly scalp DPC. The authors extracted total RNA from unfractionated whole blood. J lost 9 bases, V lost 3 bases, and 6 bases had no gene match. The CDR3 length is 12 residues. Germline assignment: CDR1 DFQATT and CDR2 SNEGSKA (reference sequence). Each cDNA molecule in the library carried unique molecular identifiers. A single record per CDR3 protein comes from TCRdb applying MiXCR to the RACE reads. The sample yields tens of thousands of distinct CDR3 sequences, 7.6% seen once. This specimen was whole blood, taken in connection with sensitization to the hapten diphenylcyclopropenone (DPC). The rearrangement uses TRBV20-1 and TRBJ1-2; TRBD1 agrees at 8 bases. This receptor was identified in a woman aged 45-65 years with alopecia areata. Some clones in this sample may be carry-over from other donors' samples. The CDR3 DNA reads TGCAGTGCTAGGGGACAGGATTGGAGCTACACCTTC. Translation gives CSARGQDWSYTF.